This is a list of T cell receptor beta chains from one sample in a study of shared clonotypes between healthy human individuals. The assay was immunoSEQ multiplex PCR, and TCRdb's table has in-frame clones only and misses some. The sample lists about 1.5 million clones; approximately 96% were seen once. Sequencing used naive CD4+ T cells sorted from blood. The receptors originated from a young man in good health. Each CDR3 is given with its conserved first and last residue. A D gene is named only where the DNA matches it firmly. The size field is filled for only some rows; it gives once, few, many or a size class.

V gene	D gene	J gene	clone size	CDR3 protein	CDR3 DNA
TRBV11-3	TRBD1	TRBJ2-3	-	CASSASTGGSTNTQYF	TGTGCCAGCAGCGCCAGCACAGGGGGAAGCACAAATACGCAGTATTTT
TRBV14	-	TRBJ2-2	-	CASSQTIAPGELFF	TGTGCCAGCAGCCAAACGATTGCCCCCGGGGAGCTGTTTTTT
TRBV5-5	-	TRBJ2-7	-	CASSGGPGTSYEQYF	TGTGCCAGCAGCGGAGGGCCCGGGACATCCTACGAGCAGTACTTC
TRBV18	TRBD1	TRBJ1-3	-	CASSHLGQGSTAGNTIYF	TGTGCCAGCTCACACCTGGGACAGGGTAGTACTGCTGGAAACACCATATATTTT
TRBV5-1	-	TRBJ2-3	-	CASSLVPFRGSGETQYF	TGCGCCAGCAGCTTGGTACCCTTCCGGGGTAGCGGCGAAACGCAGTATTTT
TRBV23-1	TRBD2	TRBJ2-1	-	CASGRAVEQFF	TGCGCCAGCGGGAGGGCTGTTGAGCAGTTCTTC
TRBV14	-	TRBJ2-3	few	CASSHTDTQYF	TGTGCCAGCAGCCATACAGATACGCAGTATTTT
TRBV27	TRBD2	TRBJ2-7	-	CASSLSFPSGRNEQYF	TGTGCCAGCAGTTTATCGTTCCCTAGCGGGAGAAACGAGCAGTACTTC
TRBV28	TRBD1	TRBJ1-5	-	CASSLTGLNNQPQHF	TGTGCCAGCAGTTTGACAGGGTTAAACAATCAGCCCCAGCATTTT
TRBV28	-	TRBJ1-4	once	CASRHPQQVEKLFF	TGTGCCAGCCGACATCCCCAGCAGGTTGAAAAACTGTTTTTT
TRBV2	TRBD2	TRBJ2-7	once	CASRGGLAGASSYEQYF	TGTGCCAGCAGGGGGGGACTAGCGGGAGCCAGCTCCTACGAGCAGTACTTC
TRBV5-6	-	TRBJ2-4	-	CASSSLPVGQSAKNIQYF	TGTGCCAGCAGCTCACTCCCGGTGGGCCAGTCAGCCAAAAACATTCAGTACTTC
TRBV5-1	TRBD2	TRBJ2-5	-	CASSSLAGVGLKETQYF	TGCGCCAGCAGCTCACTAGCGGGTGTGGGGCTGAAAGAGACCCAGTACTTC
TRBV7-2	TRBD2	TRBJ2-7	-	CASSRTSGNSEQYF	TGTGCCAGCAGCAGGACTAGCGGGAACTCCGAGCAGTACTTC
TRBV28	-	TRBJ2-5	-	CASSLSRSRPETQYF	TGTGCCAGCAGTTTGAGCAGGTCTCGTCCGGAGACCCAGTACTTC
TRBV5-1	-	TRBJ2-1	-	CASSLVSQVPYNEQFF	TGCGCCAGCAGCTTGGTCTCCCAAGTCCCCTACAATGAGCAGTTCTTC
TRBV5-6	-	TRBJ1-1	once	CASSLGGRDTEAFF	TGTGCCAGCAGCTTGGGGGGGAGAGACACTGAAGCTTTCTTT
TRBV6-6	TRBD2	TRBJ2-1	-	CASSSTSGSGNEQFF	TGTGCCAGCAGTTCTACTAGCGGGAGTGGCAATGAGCAGTTCTTC
TRBV19	-	TRBJ2-3	-	CASSTGRADTQYF	TGTGCCAGTAGTACGGGAAGAGCAGATACGCAGTATTTT
TRBV28	-	TRBJ1-5	-	CASSPPHSGHQPQHF	TGTGCCAGCAGTCCCCCCCACTCAGGTCATCAGCCCCAGCATTTT
TRBV7-9	TRBD1	TRBJ1-4	once	CASSLAGGGSEKLFF	TGTGCCAGCAGCTTAGCAGGAGGGGGCAGTGAAAAACTGTTTTTT
TRBV5-5	TRBD1	TRBJ2-5	-	CASSLTGQGTETQYF	TGTGCCAGCAGCTTAACGGGACAGGGGACGGAGACCCAGTACTTC